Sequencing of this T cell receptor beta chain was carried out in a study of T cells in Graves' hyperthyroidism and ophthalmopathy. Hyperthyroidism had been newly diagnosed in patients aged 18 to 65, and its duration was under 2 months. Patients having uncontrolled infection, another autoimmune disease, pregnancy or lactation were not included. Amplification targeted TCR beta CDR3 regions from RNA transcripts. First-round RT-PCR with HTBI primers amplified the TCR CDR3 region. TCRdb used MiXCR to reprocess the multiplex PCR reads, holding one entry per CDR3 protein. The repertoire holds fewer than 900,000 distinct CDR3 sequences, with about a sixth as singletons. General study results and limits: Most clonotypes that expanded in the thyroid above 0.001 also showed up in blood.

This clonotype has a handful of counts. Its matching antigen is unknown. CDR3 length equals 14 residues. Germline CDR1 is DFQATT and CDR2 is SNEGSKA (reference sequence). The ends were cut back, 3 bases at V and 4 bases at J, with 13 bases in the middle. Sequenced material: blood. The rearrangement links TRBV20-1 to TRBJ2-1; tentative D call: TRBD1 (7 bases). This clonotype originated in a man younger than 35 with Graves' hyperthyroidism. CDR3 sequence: CSARVPGGYNEQFF. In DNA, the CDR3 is TGCAGTGCTAGGGTACCAGGGGGGTACAATGAGCAGTTCTTC.